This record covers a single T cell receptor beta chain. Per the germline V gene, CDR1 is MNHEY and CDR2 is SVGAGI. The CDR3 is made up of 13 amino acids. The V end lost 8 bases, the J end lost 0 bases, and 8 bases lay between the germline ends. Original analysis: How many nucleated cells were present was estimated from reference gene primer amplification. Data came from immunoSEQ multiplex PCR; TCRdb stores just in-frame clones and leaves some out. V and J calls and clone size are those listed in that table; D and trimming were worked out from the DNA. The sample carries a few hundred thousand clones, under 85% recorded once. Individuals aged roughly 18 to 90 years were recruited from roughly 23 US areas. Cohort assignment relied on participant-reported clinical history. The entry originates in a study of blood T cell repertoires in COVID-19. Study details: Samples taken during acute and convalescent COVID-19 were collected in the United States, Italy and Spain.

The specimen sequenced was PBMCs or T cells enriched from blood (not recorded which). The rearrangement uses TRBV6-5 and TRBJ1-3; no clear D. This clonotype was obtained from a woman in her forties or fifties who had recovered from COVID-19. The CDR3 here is CASSGNSGNTIYF. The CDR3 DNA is TGTGCCAGCTCGGGAAACTCTGGAAACACCATATATTTT.